This passage covers 5 T cell receptor beta chains from one sample sequenced in a study of early T cells in non-severe SARS-CoV-2 infection. From the 5' RACE reads, TCRdb called clonotypes with MiXCR, one entry per CDR3 protein. The sample carries about 80,000 distinct CDR3 sequences, around 12% recorded once. Sequenced material: whole blood, taken at baseline. These receptors were obtained from an adult who was a healthcare worker with PCR-confirmed SARS-CoV-2 infection or an uninfected control (not recorded which). The donor label of this sample is uncertain.

J is TRBJ2-5 and V is TRBV9; D gene unclear. V was shortened by 3 bases and J by 1 base, with 7 bases between the two germline ends. CDR1 is SGDLS, CDR2 YYNGEE, per germline. CDR3 length equals 13 residues. CDR3 loop: CASSAISQETQYF. The CDR3 DNA follows: TGTGCCAGCAGCGCAATATCCCAAGAGACCCAGTACTTC.

This clonotype was observed at least ten times. The V and J genes are TRBV20-1 and TRBJ2-3; 7 nucleotides agree with TRBD1. The CDR3 contains 16 residues. Germline lookup yields CDR1 DFQATT and CDR2 SNEGSKA (reference sequence). The trim removed 6 bases at V and 0 bases at J, leaving 12 bases unmatched. The CDR3: CSAEGQAPLSTDTQYF. The CDR3 DNA reads as TGCAGTGCGGAAGGACAGGCCCCACTTAGCACAGATACGCAGTATTTT.

Only a few counts were recorded for this clonotype. The chain carries TRBV30 and TRBJ2-3; D possibly corresponds to TRBD2 (5 bases). Germline loops: CDR1 GTSNPN, CDR2 SVGIG (reference sequence). This CDR3 is 14 amino acids long. Between the trimmed V and J ends, which lost 5 bases and 2 bases, there was a span of 14 bases. The CDR3 spells CAWGLGVITDTQYF. CDR3 sequence (DNA): TGTGCCTGGGGCCTCGGGGTGATCACAGATACGCAGTATTTT.

Only a few counts were recorded for this clonotype. This rearrangement joins TRBV5-6 to TRBJ1-1; 8 bases are a match to TRBD1. J gave up 5 bases and V 0 bases, and 9 bases lay outside the gene matches. This CDR3 spans 16 amino acids. Germline V lookup: CDR1 SGHDT, CDR2 YYEEEE. CDR3 DNA sequence: TGTGCCAGCAGCTTGGCCGTGGCAGGGGGCTGGACTGAAGCTTTCTTT. It is translated as CASSLAVAGGWTEAFF.

The V call is TRBV18, the J call TRBJ1-5; 9 bases line up with TRBD1. This CDR3 is 15 amino acids long. Unmatched junction bases numbered 8, after V lost 4 bases and J lost 7 bases. Germline assignment: CDR1 KGHSH and CDR2 LQKENI. The CDR3, as DNA: TGTGCCAGCTCACTGGACAGGGGCGATCGCCAGCCCCAGCATTTT. Protein product: CASSLDRGDRQPQHF.